This T cell receptor beta chain was recovered during a study of T-cell memory formation after mild COVID-19. The CDR3 is made up of 13 amino acids. Trimming left V 0 bases short and J 5 bases short, with 7 bases between. Germline V gene lookup returns CDR1 LNHNV and CDR2 YYDKDF (reference sequence). This clonotype was detected a few times. Using its own MiXCR run on the 5' RACE reads, TCRdb lists one record per CDR3 protein. Altogether roughly 250,000 distinct CDR3 sequences are present, 15% to 20% being singletons, with the ten largest covering roughly a fifth. Input material: PBMCs or a T cell subset sorted from them (not recorded which). The clonotype originates from a man between 18 and 35 years old who had mild COVID-19 (a few samples of this study predate the infection). Cell type and time point are not known. The chain joins TRBV15 to TRBJ2-5; D remains unclear. The CDR3 sequence is CATSRDTWETQYF. The CDR3 DNA is TGTGCCACCAGCAGAGACACGTGGGAGACCCAGTACTTC.